These 3 T cell receptor beta chains originate from one sample sequenced in a study of T cell changes during pregnancy in multiple sclerosis. The data were produced by immunoSEQ multiplex PCR, yet TCRdb's version contains in-frame clones alone and is incomplete. The table includes just over 50,000 clones, about 90% detected once. Sequenced here: CD4+ T cells from peripheral blood mononuclear cells, sampled after pregnancy. The receptors come from a female donor with multiple sclerosis, enrolled in a pregnancy study.

The rearrangement links TRBV5-4 to TRBJ2-1, with TRBD2 as a possible D gene (6 bases). V was trimmed by 4 bases and J by 3 bases, leaving 17 bases between them. The CDR3 extends over 16 amino acids. Looked up from germline, CDR1 is SGHNT and CDR2 is YYREEE (reference sequence). The CDR3 DNA is TGTGCCAGCAGCCCGACCGGGACTCGCAACTACAATGAGCAGTTCTTC. The encoded protein is CASSPTGTRNYNEQFF.

This chain joins TRBV7-2 and TRBJ1-5; weak D call: TRBD1 (6 bases). The CDR3 extends over 16 amino acids. The germline V and J ends were trimmed by 5 bases and 1 base, with 15 bases remaining between them. The germline V gene encodes CDR1 SGHTA and CDR2 FQGNSA. The CDR3 loop reads CASSPTQGGSNQPQHF. The CDR3 coding sequence is TGTGCCAGCAGCCCCACACAGGGCGGAAGCAATCAGCCCCAGCATTTT.

The chain combines TRBV7-9 with TRBJ2-3; TRBD2 might be the D (5 bases). Trimming left V 0 bases short and J 5 bases short, with 9 bases between. This CDR3 is 14 amino acids long. Germline V gives CDR1 SEHNR, CDR2 FQNEAQ (reference sequence). CDR3 nucleotides: TGTGCCAGCAGCTTAGCGGGAGTAGTAGATACGCAGTATTTT. Translating gives CASSLAGVVDTQYF. The full variable domain, in which reference TRBV7-9 and TRBJ2-3 provide the parts outside the CDR3, is DTGVSQNPRHKITKRGQNVTFRCDPISEHNRLYWYRQTLGQGPEFLTYFQNEAQLEKSRLLSDRFSAERPKGSFSTLEIQRTEQGDSAMYLCASSLAGVVDTQYFGPGTRLTVL.